These 27 T cell receptor beta chains share one sample of origin, sequenced in a study of cytomegalovirus exposure and HLA in healthy donors. Primers: 60 Vbeta forward and 13 Jbeta reverse. The repertoire was sequenced with immunoSEQ multiplex PCR; TCRdb's copy has only in-frame clones and lacks some. There are under 250,000 clones in the sample; over 80% occur only once, and roughly 0.75% lies in the top ten. The sequenced sample consisted of PBMCs. The receptors were gathered from a boy aged 2 to 10 in good health and CMV-seronegative.

This clone appeared a single time. This rearrangement joins TRBV19 to TRBJ2-7; 7 bases align to TRBD1. V was pared by 3 bases and J by 2 bases, with 4 bases of the junction left unmatched. Germline V gene data show CDR1 as LNHDA and CDR2 as SQIVND (reference sequence). This CDR3 comprises 14 residues. CDR3 loop: CASSMGQSAYEQYF. The CDR3 DNA is TGTGCCAGTAGTATGGGACAGAGTGCCTACGAGCAGTACTTC. The entire variable domain, with the rest obtained from reference TRBV19 and TRBJ2-7, is as follows: DGGITQSPKYLFRKEGQNVTLSCEQNLNHDAMYWYRQDPGQGLRLIYYSQIVNDFQKGDIAEGYSVSREKKESFPLTVTSAQKNPTAFYLCASSMGQSAYEQYFGPGTRLTVT.

This clone was recorded once. The rearrangement links TRBV7-9 to TRBJ2-1; 7 nucleotides align to TRBD2. The CDR3 is 16 amino acids. V was pared by 5 bases and J by 3 bases, with 10 bases of the junction left unmatched. Looked up from germline, CDR1 is SEHNR and CDR2 is FQNEAQ (reference sequence). DNA for the CDR3: TGTGCCAGCAGCCCTCGGGGCGGGAGTATCTACAATGAGCAGTTCTTC. It is translated as CASSPRGGSIYNEQFF.

The chain employs TRBV6-1 and TRBJ1-1; TRBD1 aligns across 7 bases. With V trimmed by 4 bases and J by 2 bases, 1 base remained unmatched. Germline V gives CDR1 MNHNS, CDR2 SASEGT. CDR3 size: 13 residues. For the CDR3, the DNA is TGTGCCAGCAGTGGGGACAGAAACACTGAAGCTTTCTTT. Its protein is CASSGDRNTEAFF.

This clone was recorded only once. The chain uses TRBV11-2 and TRBJ2-5, with D possibly matching TRBD2 (6 bases). Germline loops: CDR1 SGHAT, CDR2 FQNNGV. Trimming took off 2 bases at V and 2 bases at J, with 12 bases between the two ends. There are 15 residues in the CDR3. The CDR3 region is CASSLPGLPQETQYF. As DNA, the CDR3 is TGTGCCAGCAGCTTACCGGGACTTCCACAAGAGACCCAGTACTTC.

The count of this clone is one. CDR3 region: CASGYGGRDEQYF. In nucleotides, the CDR3 is TGTGCTAGTGGTTATGGCGGGAGGGACGAGCAGTACTTC. This chain links TRBV12-5 with TRBJ2-7; 9 bases match TRBD2. The CDR3 has 13 residues. The trim removed 4 bases at V and 5 bases at J, leaving 3 bases unmatched. Germline V lookup: CDR1 LGHNT, CDR2 FRNRAP.

This chain joins TRBV6-5 and TRBJ1-1; 10 bases match TRBD1. V trimming: 6 bases; J trimming: 9 bases; junction bases outside the gene matches: 13. Looked up from germline, CDR1 is MNHEY and CDR2 is SVGAGI. The CDR3 contains 15 residues. CDR3: CASRPVPGQGSKAFF. CDR3 sequence (DNA): TGTGCCAGCAGGCCCGTACCGGGACAGGGGAGCAAAGCTTTCTTT.

The chain joins TRBV6-1 to TRBJ1-4, with 7 positions matching TRBD1. The germline gives CDR1 MNHNS, CDR2 SASEGT. Trimming cost V 7 bases and J 8 bases; bases outside gene matches: 13. The CDR3 has 15 residues. The CDR3 loop reads CASTPVGGEGEKLFF. The DNA for the CDR3 is TGTGCCAGCACGCCAGTAGGGGGCGAGGGGGAAAAACTGTTTTTT.

The V and J genes are TRBV19 and TRBJ2-7; 13 positions agree with TRBD2. Germline V gives CDR1 LNHDA, CDR2 SQIVND (reference sequence). V shed 6 bases and J 6 bases; nucleotides not matched to a gene: 14. The CDR3 sequence is 17 residues long. Written as DNA, the CDR3 is TGTGCCAGTAGCTCAAACCCCGGACTAGCGGGAGTGGTCGAGCAGTACTTC. This gives the protein CASSSNPGLAGVVEQYF.

As for this clone: Other DNA sequences in this specimen translate into the identical CDR3. The chain links TRBV11-2 to TRBJ2-7; 7 nucleotides match TRBD1. The trim removed 1 base at V and 1 base at J, leaving 1 base unmatched. CDR1 and CDR2 from the germline V gene are SGHAT and FQNNGV. The CDR3 covers 14 residues. The DNA of the CDR3 is TGTGCCAGCAGCTTAGGGACAGGATCCTACGAGCAGTACTTC. Its translation is CASSLGTGSYEQYF. Filled out from reference TRBV11-2 and TRBJ2-7, the complete variable domain reads EAGVAQSPRYKIIEKRQSVAFWCNPISGHATLYWYQQILGQGPKLLIQFQNNGVVDDSQLPKDRFSAERLKGVDSTLKIQPAKLEDSAVYLCASSLGTGSYEQYFGPGTRLTVT.

The V call is TRBV4-1, the J call TRBJ2-2, with TRBD2 matching over 10 bases. CDR1 is MGHRA and CDR2 is YSYEKL in the germline V gene. The junction had 7 bases not matched to a gene; V was cut back by 3 bases and J by 3 bases. There are 17 residues in the CDR3. CDR3 nucleotide sequence: TGCGCCAGCAGCCAGGACTCCCTAGCGGGAGACACCGGGGAGCTGTTTTTT. Amino acids: CASSQDSLAGDTGELFF.

The rearrangement uses TRBV6-1 and TRBJ1-4; D unresolved. Trimming pared 3 bases from V and 7 bases from J, leaving 12 bases between. Germline loops: CDR1 MNHNS, CDR2 SASEGT. This CDR3 has 14 residues. DNA for the CDR3: TGTGCCAGCAGTGAGAATGGGCTGGGTGAAAAACTGTTTTTT. Translating it yields CASSENGLGEKLFF.

This sequence joins TRBV9 and TRBJ2-5, with D possibly matching TRBD2 (6 bases). Germline V CDR1 and CDR2: SGDLS, YYNGEE. The V end lost 3 bases, the J end lost 5 bases, and 14 bases lay between the germline ends. The CDR3 totals 14 residues. CDR3 amino acids: CASSAQEGWETQYF. CDR3 DNA: TGTGCCAGCAGCGCCCAGGAGGGCTGGGAGACCCAGTACTTC.

This rearrangement joins TRBV27 to TRBJ1-6; D unresolved. CDR1 and CDR2 from the germline V gene are MNHEY and SMNVEV (reference sequence). V was clipped by 9 bases and J by 0 bases, with 12 bases between them. The CDR3 contains 15 residues. The CDR3 coding sequence is TGTGCCAGTAGGATCGGGAGCTCCTATAATTCACCCCTCCACTTT. Its translation: CASRIGSSYNSPLHF.

The CDR3 is CASSDPWGLAGTDTQYF. The CDR3 nucleotides are TGTGCCAGCAGTGATCCTTGGGGACTAGCGGGCACAGATACGCAGTATTTT. The chain carries TRBV25-1 and TRBJ2-3, with TRBD2 matching 11 bases. The germline V gene encodes CDR1 MGHDK and CDR2 SYGVNS. CDR3 length equals 17 residues. The ends lost 3 bases at V and 1 base at J; junction bases unmatched: 6.

The chain is built from TRBV10-1 and TRBJ1-1; tentatively, D is TRBD1 (6 bases). Trimming stripped 8 bases from V and 8 bases from J, with 12 bases between. Germline CDR1 reads WNHNN; CDR2 reads SYGVQD (reference sequence). The CDR3 contains 11 residues. CDR3 DNA sequence: TGCGCCAGCGGGGGCGGAGTAGAAGCTTTCTTT. It translates to CASGGGVEAFF.

The chain carries TRBV2 and TRBJ2-2; D is undetermined. The CDR3 has 15 amino acids. The germline V gene encodes CDR1 SNHLY and CDR2 FYNNEI. Deletions cut 4 bases from V and 6 bases from J, with 15 bases between. CDR3 nucleotides: TGTGCCAGCAGTGTGTGGCAGGTTTTGCCCGGGGAGCTGTTTTTT. Protein sequence: CASSVWQVLPGELFF.

This sequence joins TRBV13 and TRBJ1-2; TRBD1 agrees at 9 bases. J lost 6 bases, V lost 0 bases, and 8 bases had no gene match. The CDR3 covers 16 residues. Germline CDR1 and CDR2: PRHDT and FYEKMQ (reference sequence). DNA of the CDR3: TGTGCCAGCAGCTTAGGCACAGGGGGCGTTTTTGATGGCTACACCTTC. Protein sequence: CASSLGTGGVFDGYTF.

The chain uses TRBV27 and TRBJ2-7; 9 nucleotides match TRBD1. Germline CDR1 is MNHEY and CDR2 is SMNVEV (reference sequence). Trimming cost V 5 bases and J 0 bases; bases outside gene matches: 5. The CDR3 is 15 residues long. CDR3: CASSHGQGTSYEQYF. In DNA, the CDR3 is TGTGCCAGCAGTCACGGACAGGGGACCTCCTACGAGCAGTACTTC.

The chain uses TRBV9 and TRBJ2-3; 10 bases align to TRBD2. This CDR3 contains 15 residues. CDR1 SGDLS and CDR2 YYNGEE come from the germline V gene. V was clipped by 3 bases and J by 5 bases; unmatched bases: 6. The CDR3 loop is CASSGSGGAGDTQYF. The CDR3 DNA reads as TGTGCCAGCAGCGGAAGCGGGGGGGCTGGAGATACGCAGTATTTT.

The rearrangement joins TRBV5-4 to TRBJ1-2, with D tentatively TRBD1 (6 bases). The CDR3 contains 14 residues. CDR1 is SGHNT and CDR2 is YYREEE in the germline V gene (reference sequence). V shed 4 bases and J shed 3 bases, with 13 bases lying between them. The CDR3 is CASSIRGGYYGYTF. CDR3 DNA sequence: TGTGCCAGCAGCATTAGGGGGGGGTACTATGGCTACACCTTC.

In its sample, this clone was seen a few times. The chain links TRBV5-6 to TRBJ1-1; D may be TRBD1 (6 bases). Trimming stripped 4 bases from V and 1 base from J, with 17 bases between. This CDR3 is built from 16 residues. Germline values: CDR1 SGHDT, CDR2 YYEEEE. The CDR3 nucleotides read TGTGCCAGCAGCCTCTTCGGACAGTCTCCGAACACTGAAGCTTTCTTT. As protein: CASSLFGQSPNTEAFF.

This chain uses TRBV29-1 with TRBJ2-1, with 8 bases aligning to TRBD1. CDR3 length equals 16 residues. Looked up from germline, CDR1 is SQVTM and CDR2 is ANQGSEA. Trimming took 6 bases from V and 2 from J; bases not matched to a gene: 12. The CDR3 reads CSVGGVLQGAYNEQFF. The CDR3 nucleotides read TGCAGCGTGGGAGGAGTGTTACAGGGGGCCTACAATGAGCAGTTCTTC.

The CDR3 sequence: CASSPEGQGRYGYTF. DNA for the CDR3: TGTGCCAGCAGCCCAGAAGGACAGGGAAGGTATGGCTACACCTTC. V usage is TRBV9 and J usage is TRBJ1-2, with 8 bases aligning to TRBD1. This CDR3 region has 15 residues. CDR1 is SGDLS and CDR2 is YYNGEE in the germline V gene. V was clipped by 4 bases and J by 5 bases; unmatched bases: 10.

The CDR3, as DNA: TGTGCCAGCAGCTTATATTTCGTTAGCGGGGGGTACAATGAGCAGTTCTTC. Its protein product is CASSLYFVSGGYNEQFF. V and J are TRBV7-8 and TRBJ2-1, with TRBD2 matching 10 bases. The CDR3 runs 17 residues. CDR1 SGHVS and CDR2 FQNEAQ come from the germline V gene. Trimming cost V 2 bases and J 4 bases; bases outside gene matches: 8.

The chain is built from TRBV6-5 and TRBJ2-1; 10 nucleotides align to TRBD1. Germline V gives CDR1 MNHEY, CDR2 SVGAGI. This CDR3 is 13 amino acids long. Trimming at V came to 6 bases and at J to 8 bases, leaving 4 bases not matched to a gene. CDR3 DNA sequence: TGTGCCAGCAGCCCCGGGACAGGGGATGAGCAGTTCTTC. Translated: CASSPGTGDEQFF.

In this sample, this clone turned up once. The genes are TRBV25-1 and TRBJ1-6, with 9 bases matching TRBD1. Germline V gives CDR1 MGHDK, CDR2 SYGVNS. V was clipped by 4 bases and J by 13 bases; unmatched bases: 11. The CDR3 sequence is 15 residues long. The CDR3 sequence is CASSGVQGAMGPLHF. CDR3 bases: TGTGCCAGCAGTGGCGTACAGGGGGCGATGGGTCCCCTCCACTTT.

In regard to this clone: Other DNA sequences from this sample encode an identical CDR3 as well. The chain employs TRBV18 and TRBJ2-7, with TRBD2 identical over 14 bases. Germline V gene lookup returns CDR1 KGHSH and CDR2 LQKENI. The V and J ends lost 3 bases and 4 bases, in that order; junction bases with no gene match: 2. The CDR3 spans 15 residues. The CDR3 protein is CASSPGTSGSYEQYF. CDR3 DNA sequence: TGTGCCAGCTCACCTGGGACTAGCGGGAGTTACGAGCAGTACTTC.